A selection of T cell receptor beta chains follows, all from one sample in a study of Tregs in tolerant kidney transplant recipients. The method was immunoSEQ multiplex PCR; TCRdb's version includes in-frame clones alone and lacks a portion of them. The sample consists of about 73,000 clones, more than 85% of them appearing once. The source was Tregs from blood, collected before the transplant. Receptors originate from a human donor who received a combined kidney and bone marrow transplant. Each CDR3 is given with its conserved first and last residue. A D gene is named only where the DNA matches it firmly. Expanded clones are given a class, and other clones once, few, many or no size at all.

abundance	j_gene	d_gene	v_gene	CDR3nt	CDR3aa
NA	TRBJ1-4	NA	TRBV28	TGTGCCAGCAGCCTGGACGCAACTAATGAAAAACTGTTTTTT	CASSLDATNEKLFF
NA	TRBJ2-4	TRBD1	TRBV5-4	TGTGCCAGCAGCACACAGGGGGCCAAAAACATTCAGTACTTC	CASSTQGAKNIQYF
NA	TRBJ2-7	TRBD2	TRBV7-2	TGTGCCATCATAGCGGGAGGGCGGTACGAGCAGTACTTC	CAIIAGGRYEQYF
NA	TRBJ1-2	TRBD1	TRBV18	TGTGCCAGCTCACTTGGGGGACAGGGGAACTATGGCTACACCTTC	CASSLGGQGNYGYTF
few	TRBJ2-3	NA	TRBV19	TGTGCCAGTAGCCTGACAGATACGCAGTATTTT	CASSLTDTQYF
NA	TRBJ2-3	TRBD1	TRBV27	TGTGCCAGCAGTAACGGACAGGGACCAGATACGCAGTATTTT	CASSNGQGPDTQYF
once	TRBJ2-2	NA	TRBV10-3	TGTGCCATGGGTACGGGACTTATGAACACCGGGGAGCTGTTTTTT	CAMGTGLMNTGELFF
NA	TRBJ2-7	TRBD2	TRBV6-5	TGTGCCAGCAGTTACTCGTACAGCGGGGCTTCCTACGAGCAGTACTTC	CASSYSYSGASYEQYF
NA	TRBJ1-3	NA	TRBV5-4	TGTGCCAGCAGCTATACAGGACTGATATCTGGAAACACCATATATTTT	CASSYTGLISGNTIYF
few	TRBJ2-5	NA	TRBV9	TGTGCCAGCAGCGTAGGGGGAGTCCAAGAGACCCAGTACTTC	CASSVGGVQETQYF
NA	TRBJ1-1	TRBD1	TRBV7-2	TGTGCCAGCAGCACGCGACAGGGGGGGAACACTGAAGCTTTCTTT	CASSTRQGGNTEAFF
NA	TRBJ2-7	NA	TRBV14	TGTGCCAGCAGCCAATCGGAGGCCCACGAGCAGTACTTC	CASSQSEAHEQYF